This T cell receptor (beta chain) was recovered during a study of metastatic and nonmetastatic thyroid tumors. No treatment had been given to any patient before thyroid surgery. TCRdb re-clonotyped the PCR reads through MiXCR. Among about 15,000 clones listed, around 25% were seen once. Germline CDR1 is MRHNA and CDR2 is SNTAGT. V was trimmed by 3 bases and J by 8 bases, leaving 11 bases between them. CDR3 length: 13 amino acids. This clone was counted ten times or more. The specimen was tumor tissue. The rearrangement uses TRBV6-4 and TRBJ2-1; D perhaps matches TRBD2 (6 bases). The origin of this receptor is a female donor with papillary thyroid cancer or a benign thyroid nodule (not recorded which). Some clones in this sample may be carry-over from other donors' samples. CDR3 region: CASSEGTPDEQFF. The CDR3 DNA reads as TGTGCCAGCAGTGAGGGGACTCCGGATGAGCAGTTCTTC.